This entry features one TCR beta chain sequence. Its target is not known. The data derive from a study of OX40 agonist ivuxolimab in advanced cancers. Findings and caveats of the study: Circulating CD4+ and CD8+ T cells showed clonal expansion by week 6 at 0.1 to 3.0 mg/kg. Researchers report that CD8+ T cells had, on average, more expanded clones than CD4+.

The V and J ends lost 0 bases and 1 base, in that order; junction bases with no gene match: 1. This CDR3 has 15 amino acids. Germline V gene sequence: CDR1 SGHRS, CDR2 YFSETQ. TCRdb keeps only in-frame clones here, not all; method: immunoSEQ multiplex PCR. Of 95,000 to 150,000 clones listed, around 93% are singletons. This material consisted of CD4+ or CD8+ T cells sorted from blood, taken in a trial of the OX40 agonist ivuxolimab. The source of this sequence is an adult with an advanced solid tumor such as melanoma, head and neck, liver or kidney cancer. The chain couples TRBV5-1 to TRBJ2-3; TRBD1 agrees at 8 bases. CDR3 sequence reads: CASSLAGGGTDTQYF. The CDR3 DNA follows: TGCGCCAGCAGCTTGGCAGGGGGCGGCACAGATACGCAGTATTTT. Drawing the rest from reference TRBV5-1 and TRBJ2-3, the complete variable domain is KAGVTQTPRYLIKTRGQQVTLSCSPISGHRSVSWYQQTPGQGLQFLFEYFSETQRNKGNFPGRFSGRQFSNSRSEMNVSTLELGDSALYLCASSLAGGGTDTQYFGPGTRLTVL.